One and the same sample provided the 2 T cell receptor beta chains below, sequenced in a study of early T cells in non-severe SARS-CoV-2 infection. TCRdb fed the 5' RACE reads into MiXCR, producing one record per CDR3 protein. The table lists over 90,000 distinct CDR3 sequences, roughly 12% of them singletons. The specimen comprised whole blood, sampled at baseline. The receptors were sampled from an adult who was a healthcare worker with PCR-confirmed SARS-CoV-2 infection or an uninfected control (not recorded which).

There are many counts of this clonotype. The rearrangement joins TRBV7-2 to TRBJ2-5, with D possibly called TRBD1 or TRBD2 (5 bases each). CDR1 is SGHTA and CDR2 is FQGNSA in the germline V gene. V lost 4 bases and J 6 bases, leaving 18 bases between the germline ends. CDR3 length: 15 amino acids. The CDR3 coding sequence is TGTGCCAGCAGCTCGCCGGGACCCCTCGGGAAGACCCAGTACTTC. Residues: CASSSPGPLGKTQYF. The whole variable domain, remainder taken from reference TRBV7-2 and TRBJ2-5, is GAGVSQSPSNKVTEKGKDVELRCDPISGHTALYWYRQSLGQGLEFLIYFQGNSAPDKSGLPSDRFSAERTGGSVSTLTIQRTQQEDSAVYLCASSSPGPLGKTQYFGPGTRLLVL.

The CDR3 spells CASSEVGTGGVNGELFF. CDR3 coding DNA: TGTGCCAGCAGTGAAGTTGGGACAGGGGGCGTTAACGGGGAGCTGTTTTTT. The chain carries TRBV2 and TRBJ2-2; 12 bases match TRBD1. The germline gives CDR1 SNHLY, CDR2 FYNNEI. CDR3 length equals 17 residues. J gave up 7 bases and V 1 base, and 7 bases lay outside the gene matches. The variable domain in full, with the rest retrieved from reference TRBV2 and TRBJ2-2, is EPEVTQTPSHQVTQMGQEVILRCVPISNHLYFYWYRQILGQKVEFLVSFYNNEISEKSEIFDDQFSVERPDGSNFTLKIRSTKLEDSAMYFCASSEVGTGGVNGELFFGEGSRLTVL.